Listed below are T cell receptor beta chains from one sample, sequenced in a study of T-cell memory formation after mild COVID-19. TCRdb passed the 5' RACE reads through MiXCR, listing each CDR3 protein once. There are 250,000 to 350,000 distinct CDR3 sequences in the sample; around an eighth occur only once, and roughly 21% lies in the top ten. Input material: PBMCs or a T cell subset sorted from them (not recorded which). These receptors were obtained from a man younger than 35 who had mild COVID-19 (a few samples of this study predate the infection). Cell type and time point are not known. Each CDR3 is given without its conserved first and last residue. D genes are given only for firm matches.

V gene,D gene,CDR3 protein
TRBV4-3,.,ASSQVKQAYGYT
TRBV4-3,TRBD1,ASSLGTDISYEQY
TRBV2,TRBD1,ASNPQGGSNQPQH
TRBV5-5,TRBD1,ASSSTGTGITDTQY
TRBV6-5,.,ASRRVSRTGYT
TRBV12-3/TRBV12-4,TRBD1,ASSLEGQTGEQY
TRBV2,.,ASSGSGRDQPQH
TRBV7-9,TRBD2,ASSLGGGHEQF
TRBV20-1,TRBD2,SASIAGVVSTQY
TRBV20-1,.,SARKPGGLGNQPQH
TRBV20-1,.,SASRSPSGYEQY
TRBV25-1,TRBD1,ASRQGGSYEQY
TRBV20-1,TRBD1,SARRDSLNEKLF
TRBV19,TRBD2,ASSAGGITGELF
TRBV6-2/TRBV6-3,TRBD2,ASTRRASGFYEQY